This TCR beta chain comes out of a study of identical twins. TCRdb recomputed calls from the 5' RACE reads with MiXCR, one row per CDR3 protein. Among about 250,000 distinct CDR3 sequences listed, more than 13% were seen once. The germline V gene encodes CDR1 SEHNR and CDR2 FQNEAQ (reference sequence). The CDR3 has 13 amino acids. The V gene lost 5 bases and the J gene lost 3 bases, with 11 bases spanning the gap. This clonotype was observed many times. This chain connects TRBV7-9 to TRBJ2-7; D perhaps matches TRBD1 (5 bases). What was sequenced was memory (CD45RO+) T cells sorted from blood. The sequence derives from a woman under 30 in good health. The CDR3 region has the DNA TGTGCCAGCAGCCTAACCCAGGGCTACGAGCAGTACTTC. Translation gives CASSLTQGYEQYF. Filled out from reference TRBV7-9 and TRBJ2-7, the complete variable domain reads DTGVSQNPRHKITKRGQNVTFRCDPISEHNRLYWYRQTLGQGPEFLTYFQNEAQLEKSRLLSDRFSAERPKGSFSTLEIQRTEQGDSAMYLCASSLTQGYEQYFGPGTRLTVT.